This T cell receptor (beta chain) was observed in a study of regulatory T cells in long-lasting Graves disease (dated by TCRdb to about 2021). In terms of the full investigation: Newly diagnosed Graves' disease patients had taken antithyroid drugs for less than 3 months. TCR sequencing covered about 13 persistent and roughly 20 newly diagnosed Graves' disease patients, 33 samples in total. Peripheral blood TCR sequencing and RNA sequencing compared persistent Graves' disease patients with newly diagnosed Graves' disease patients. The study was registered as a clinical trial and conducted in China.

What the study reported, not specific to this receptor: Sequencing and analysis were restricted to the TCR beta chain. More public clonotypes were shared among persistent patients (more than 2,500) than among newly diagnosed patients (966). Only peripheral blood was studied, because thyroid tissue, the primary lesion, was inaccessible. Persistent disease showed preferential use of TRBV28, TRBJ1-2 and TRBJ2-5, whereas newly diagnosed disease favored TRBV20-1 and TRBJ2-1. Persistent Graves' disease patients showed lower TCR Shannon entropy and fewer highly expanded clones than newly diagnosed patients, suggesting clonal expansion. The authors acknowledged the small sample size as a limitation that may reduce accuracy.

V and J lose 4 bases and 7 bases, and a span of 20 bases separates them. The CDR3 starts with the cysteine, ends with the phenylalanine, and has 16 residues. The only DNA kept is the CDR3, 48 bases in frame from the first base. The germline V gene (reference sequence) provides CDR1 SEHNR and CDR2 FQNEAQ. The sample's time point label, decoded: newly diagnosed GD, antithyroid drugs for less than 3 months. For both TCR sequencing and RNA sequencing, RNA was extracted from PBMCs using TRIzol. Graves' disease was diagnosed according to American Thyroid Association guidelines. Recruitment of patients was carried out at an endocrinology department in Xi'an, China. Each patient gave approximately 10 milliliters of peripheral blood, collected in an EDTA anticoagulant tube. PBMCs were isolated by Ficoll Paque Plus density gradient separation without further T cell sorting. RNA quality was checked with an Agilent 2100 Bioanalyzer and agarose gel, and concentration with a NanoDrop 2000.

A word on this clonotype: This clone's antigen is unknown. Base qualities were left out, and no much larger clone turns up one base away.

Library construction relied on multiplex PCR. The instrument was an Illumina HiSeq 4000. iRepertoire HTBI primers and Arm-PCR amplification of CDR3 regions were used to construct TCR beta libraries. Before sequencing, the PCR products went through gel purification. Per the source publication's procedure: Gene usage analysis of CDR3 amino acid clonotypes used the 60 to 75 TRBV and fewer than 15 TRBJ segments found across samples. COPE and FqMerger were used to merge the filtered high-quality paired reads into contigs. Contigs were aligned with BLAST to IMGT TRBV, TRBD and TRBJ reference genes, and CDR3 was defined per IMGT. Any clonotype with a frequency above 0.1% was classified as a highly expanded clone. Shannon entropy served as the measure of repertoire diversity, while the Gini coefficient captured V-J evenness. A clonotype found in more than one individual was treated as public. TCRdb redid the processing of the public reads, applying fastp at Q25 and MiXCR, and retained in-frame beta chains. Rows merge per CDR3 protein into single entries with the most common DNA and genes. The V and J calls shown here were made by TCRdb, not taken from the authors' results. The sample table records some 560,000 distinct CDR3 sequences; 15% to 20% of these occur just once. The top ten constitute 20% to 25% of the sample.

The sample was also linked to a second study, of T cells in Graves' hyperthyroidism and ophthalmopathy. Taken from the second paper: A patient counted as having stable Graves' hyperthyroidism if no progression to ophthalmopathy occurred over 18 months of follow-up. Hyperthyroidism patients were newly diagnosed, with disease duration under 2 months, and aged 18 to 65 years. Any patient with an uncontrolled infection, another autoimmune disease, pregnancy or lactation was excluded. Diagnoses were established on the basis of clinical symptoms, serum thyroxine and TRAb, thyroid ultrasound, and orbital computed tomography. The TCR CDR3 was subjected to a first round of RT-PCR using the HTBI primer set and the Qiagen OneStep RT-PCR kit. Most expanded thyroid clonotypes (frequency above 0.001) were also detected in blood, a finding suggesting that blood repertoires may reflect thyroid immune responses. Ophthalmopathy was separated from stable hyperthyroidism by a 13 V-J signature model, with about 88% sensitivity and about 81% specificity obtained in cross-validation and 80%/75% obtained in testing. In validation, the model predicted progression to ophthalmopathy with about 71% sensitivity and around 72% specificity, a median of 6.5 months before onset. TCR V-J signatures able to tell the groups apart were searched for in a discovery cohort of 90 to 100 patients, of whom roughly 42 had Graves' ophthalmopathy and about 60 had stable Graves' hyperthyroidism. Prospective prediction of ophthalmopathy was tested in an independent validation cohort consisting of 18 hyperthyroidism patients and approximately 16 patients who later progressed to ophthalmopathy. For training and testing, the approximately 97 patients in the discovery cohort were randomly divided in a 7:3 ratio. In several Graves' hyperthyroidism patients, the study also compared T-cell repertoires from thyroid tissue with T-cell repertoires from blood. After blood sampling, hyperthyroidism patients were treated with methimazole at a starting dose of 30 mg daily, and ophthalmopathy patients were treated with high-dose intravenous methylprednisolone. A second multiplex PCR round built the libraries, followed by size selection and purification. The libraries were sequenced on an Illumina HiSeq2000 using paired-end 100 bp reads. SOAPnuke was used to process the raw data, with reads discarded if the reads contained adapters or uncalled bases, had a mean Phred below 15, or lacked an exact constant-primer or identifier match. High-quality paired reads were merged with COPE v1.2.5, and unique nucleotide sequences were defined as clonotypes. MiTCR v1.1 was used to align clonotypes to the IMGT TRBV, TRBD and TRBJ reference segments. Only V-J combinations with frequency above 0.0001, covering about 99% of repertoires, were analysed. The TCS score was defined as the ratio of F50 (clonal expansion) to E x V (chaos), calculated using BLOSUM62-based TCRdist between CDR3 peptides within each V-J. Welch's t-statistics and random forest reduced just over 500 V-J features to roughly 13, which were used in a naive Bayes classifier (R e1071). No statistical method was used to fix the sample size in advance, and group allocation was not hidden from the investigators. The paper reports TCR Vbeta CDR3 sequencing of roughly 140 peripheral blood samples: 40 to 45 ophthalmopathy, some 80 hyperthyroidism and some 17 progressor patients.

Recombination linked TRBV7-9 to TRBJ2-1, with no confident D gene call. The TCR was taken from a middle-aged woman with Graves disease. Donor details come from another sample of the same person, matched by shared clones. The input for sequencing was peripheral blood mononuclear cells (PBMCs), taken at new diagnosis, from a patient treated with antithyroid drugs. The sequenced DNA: TGTGCCAGCAGCTCCCCTCAGCCTGGGGTTCTTAATGAGCAGTTCTTC. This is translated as CASSSPQPGVLNEQFF.